This T cell receptor (beta chain) comes out of a study of shared clonotypes between healthy human individuals. As for the study in general: With ages of 18 to 49, the donors were two women and a few men.

On this clone: Its antigen remains unidentified.

Whole-study findings and limits: Naive subsets typically showed greater estimated richness than memory subsets. For sorted subsets, rarefaction showed incomplete sequencing despite large depth. Owing to a small donor count, the genetic and exposure-history diversity represented was limited.

This table comes from immunoSEQ multiplex PCR, and its TCRdb copy is limited to in-frame clones, with some not included. The data hold over a million clones, with approximately 98.5% observed a single time. The CDR3 extends over 17 amino acids. Germline V gene lookup returns CDR1 SGDLS and CDR2 YYNGEE. Trimming removed 1 base at V and 4 bases at J, with 17 bases between. The TCR was taken from a man aged 30 to 45 in good health. Material for sequencing was naive CD4+ T cells sorted from blood. Subset here: CD45RA+ positively selected. This rearrangement joins TRBV9 to TRBJ2-2; tentative D call: TRBD2 (6 bases). DNA for the CDR3: TGTGCCAGCAGCGTAAGAACTAGCTGGGGTATCACCGGGGAGCTGTTTTTT. Amino acids: CASSVRTSWGITGELFF.